This T cell receptor beta chain was identified during a study of identifying expanded T cells in peripheral blood. Collection occurred without any documented infections or immune events in donors. From germline, CDR1 is MRHNA and CDR2 SNTAGT. Trimming took off 9 bases at V and 5 bases at J, with 19 bases between the two ends. The CDR3 is 14 amino acids. Sequencing used immunoSEQ multiplex PCR; TCRdb keeps in-frame clones, though not all of them. There are around 85,000 clones in the sample; 70% to 90% occur only once, and under 20% lies in the top ten. The study, taken as a whole, reports: Clone count variance between two-week samples rose with total template count. Approximately 1.1 clones differed between technical replicates, versus approximately 17 and 20 over time.

Comments on this clone: Its target is not known.

The sequence was collected from a person between 18 and 75 years old in good health. This chain links TRBV6-4 with TRBJ1-2, with D possibly TRBD1 on 5 matching bases. The sample was blood. CDR3 DNA sequence: TGTGCCAGATATCCGGGACCGATCGAATATGGCTACACCTTC. Protein product: CARYPGPIEYGYTF.